This T cell receptor beta chain is drawn from a study of blood T cell repertoires in COVID-19. Study-wide context: Sites across the United States, Italy and Spain contributed samples from acute and convalescent COVID-19. The analysed material was cDNA or gDNA that came from T cells, B-cell-depleted T cells, or PBMCs.

The protocol was immunoSEQ multiplex PCR, while the TCRdb copy is restricted to in-frame clones and leaves out a portion. The sample records 150,000 to 200,000 clones, over 70% being singletons. Donors were grouped by their self-reported clinical history. Each recovered donor of Cohort 3 presented with two negative PCRs, clearance, or symptom resolution. The V and J ends lost 4 bases and 6 bases respectively, with 17 bases between them. CDR1 is SGDLS and CDR2 is YYNGEE in the germline V gene. This CDR3 has 14 amino acids. The table lists this clone with a count of one. The rearrangement links TRBV9 to TRBJ2-7; possibly TRBD2 for D (5 bases). This sequence originates from a woman in her fifties or sixties who had recovered from COVID-19. The material sequenced was PBMCs or T cells enriched from blood (not recorded which). The DNA of the CDR3 is TGTGCCAGCAGCCTCTCGGACTGGGCCTCCGAGCAGTACTTC. As protein: CASSLSDWASEQYF. Combining the CDR3 with reference TRBV9 and TRBJ2-7 gives the whole variable domain DSGVTQTPKHLITATGQRVTLRCSPRSGDLSVYWYQQSLDQGLQFLIQYYNGEERAKGNILERFSAQQFPDLHSELNLSSLELGDSALYFCASSLSDWASEQYFGPGTRLTVT.